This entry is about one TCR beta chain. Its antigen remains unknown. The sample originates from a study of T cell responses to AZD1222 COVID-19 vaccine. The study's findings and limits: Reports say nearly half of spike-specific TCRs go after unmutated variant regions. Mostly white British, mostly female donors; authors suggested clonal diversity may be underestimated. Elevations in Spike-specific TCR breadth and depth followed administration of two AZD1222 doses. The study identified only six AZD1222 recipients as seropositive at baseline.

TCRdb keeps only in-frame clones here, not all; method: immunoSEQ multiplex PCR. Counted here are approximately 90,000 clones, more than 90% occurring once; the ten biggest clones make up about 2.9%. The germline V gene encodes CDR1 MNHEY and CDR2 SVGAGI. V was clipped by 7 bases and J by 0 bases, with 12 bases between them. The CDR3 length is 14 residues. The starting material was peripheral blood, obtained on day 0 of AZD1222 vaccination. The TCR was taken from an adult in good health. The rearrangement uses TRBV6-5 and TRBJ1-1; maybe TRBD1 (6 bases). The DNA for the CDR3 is TGTGCCAGCACTCAGGGGAGTATGAACACTGAAGCTTTCTTT. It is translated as CASTQGSMNTEAFF.